This T cell receptor beta chain was observed in a study of T cell responses to AZD1222 COVID-19 vaccine. Overall study findings and caveats: Only a handful of people who got AZD1222 tested seropositive at baseline.

This clone is a singleton in its sample. Its antigen is unidentified. Produced via immunoSEQ multiplex PCR; TCRdb's table is partial and in-frame only. The sample records about 150,000 clones, approximately 90% being singletons. The CDR3 is 14 amino acids. Germline CDR1 is LGHDT and CDR2 is YNNKEL (reference sequence). With 5 bases clipped from V and 4 bases from J, the junction kept 6 bases outside the gene matches. The rearrangement links TRBV3-1 (or the pseudogene TRBV3-2) to TRBJ1-2; 8 bases map to TRBD1. This clonotype was obtained from an adult in good health. This specimen consisted of peripheral blood, obtained on day 0 of AZD1222 vaccination. The CDR3 loop is CASSDRDRIYGYTF. In DNA form, the CDR3 reads TGTGCCAGCAGCGACCGGGACAGGATCTATGGCTACACCTTC.